This T cell receptor (beta chain) is from a study of blood T cell repertoires in COVID-19. Whole-study context: Donors in the United States, Italy and Spain gave samples during acute or convalescent COVID-19.

Original methodology: Reference gene primers were amplified, and this amplification served to estimate nucleated cell counts. This table comes from immunoSEQ multiplex PCR, and its TCRdb copy is limited to in-frame clones, with some not included. The V and J calls and clone size were taken over from that table, and D and trimming were inferred from the DNA. This sample has 190,000 or so clones, with 70% to 90% found just once. The clonotype was recovered from a man in his forties or fifties who had recovered from COVID-19. The sequenced sample consisted of PBMCs or T cells enriched from blood (not recorded which).

Here the CDR3 reads CSVLDRGANTEAFF. In DNA form, the CDR3 reads TGCAGCGTTCTGGACAGGGGGGCGAACACTGAAGCTTTCTTT. The chain joins TRBV29-1 to TRBJ1-1; 10 bases fit TRBD1. Trimming took 5 bases from V and 1 from J; bases not matched to a gene: 4. CDR1 is SQVTM, CDR2 ANQGSEA, per germline. This CDR3 is built from 14 residues.